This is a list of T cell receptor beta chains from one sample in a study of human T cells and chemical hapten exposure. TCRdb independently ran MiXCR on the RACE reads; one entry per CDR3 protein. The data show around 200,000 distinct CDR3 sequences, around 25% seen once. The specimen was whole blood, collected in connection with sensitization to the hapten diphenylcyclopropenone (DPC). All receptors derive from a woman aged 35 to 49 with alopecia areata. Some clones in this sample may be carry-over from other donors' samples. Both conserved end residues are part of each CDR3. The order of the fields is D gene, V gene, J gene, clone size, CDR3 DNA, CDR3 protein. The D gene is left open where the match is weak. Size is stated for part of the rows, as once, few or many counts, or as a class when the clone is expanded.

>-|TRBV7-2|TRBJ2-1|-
TGTGCCAGCAGCCCGAAAAACAGGGACAATGAGCAGTTCTTC
CASSPKNRDNEQFF
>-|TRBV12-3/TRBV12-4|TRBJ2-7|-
TGTGCCAGCAGGCAGGAGGGAAGCTCCTACGAGCAGTACTTC
CASRQEGSSYEQYF
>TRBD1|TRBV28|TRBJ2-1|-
TGTGCCAGCAGTTTTATACAGGGCAGGGGGAATGAGCAGTTCTTC
CASSFIQGRGNEQFF
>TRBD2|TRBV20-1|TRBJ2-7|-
TGCAGTGCTCCTCGACTAGCTTACGAGCAGTACTTC
CSAPRLAYEQYF
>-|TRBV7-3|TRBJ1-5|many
TGTGCCAGCAGCTTAAGGCAGCCCCAGCATTTT
CASSLRQPQHF
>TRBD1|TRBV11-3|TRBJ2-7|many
TGTGCCAGCAGCCCCCGTGGGACAGGGCCCTACGAGCAGTACTTC
CASSPRGTGPYEQYF
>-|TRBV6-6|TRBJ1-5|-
TGTGCCAGCAGTAGACCGGGCAGCAATCAGCCCCAGCATTTT
CASSRPGSNQPQHF
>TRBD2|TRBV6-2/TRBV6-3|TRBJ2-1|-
TGTGCCAGCAGTTATTACACTAGCGGGAGGGCCCTGGCCTACAATGAGCAGTTCTTC
CASSYYTSGRALAYNEQFF
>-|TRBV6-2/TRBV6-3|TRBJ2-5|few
TGTGCCAGCACCAAGGGGAGGACACCACCCCCGGCCCAGTACTTC
CASTKGRTPPPAQYF
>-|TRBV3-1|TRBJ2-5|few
TGTGCCAGCAGCCCCTCGGCGGGGCCTCAAGAGACCCAGTACTTC
CASSPSAGPQETQYF
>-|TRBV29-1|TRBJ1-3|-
TGCAGCGTTGTGGTGGGGACTATCACTGGAAACACCATATATTTT
CSVVVGTITGNTIYF
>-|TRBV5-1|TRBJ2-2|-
TGCGCCAGCAGCAGCTGGACGACGACCGGGGAGCTGTTTTTT
CASSSWTTTGELFF
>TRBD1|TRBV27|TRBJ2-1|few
TGTGCCAGCAGTATAACCCGGACAGGGGAGCAGTTCTTC
CASSITRTGEQFF
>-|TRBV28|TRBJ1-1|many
TGTGCCAGCAGTTTGGGACTTGGGAACACTGAAGCTTTCTTT
CASSLGLGNTEAFF